A selection of T cell receptor beta chains follows, all from one sample in a study of T cell repertoires in cytomegalovirus infection. TCRdb re-analysed the reads in MiXCR, keeping a single row per CDR3 protein. The repertoire consists of approximately 500,000 distinct CDR3 sequences, with 15% to 20% occurring once and the leading ten covering roughly a quarter. The sample consisted of CD8+ T cells from PBMCs. All receptors come from a human donor in good health (CMV status not recorded). Some clones in this sample may be carry-over from other donors' samples. The CDR3 runs from the conserved cysteine through the conserved F or W. Fields, in order: J gene, clone size, D gene, V gene, CDR3 protein, CDR3 DNA. A D gene is named only where the DNA matches it firmly. Part of the rows lack a size; the others show once, few, many or a class for expanded clones.

j_call: TRBJ2-3; clone_size: many; d_call: TRBD2; v_call: TRBV7-6; cdr3_aa: CASSVSSGGANGTQYF; cdr3_nt: TGTGCCAGCAGCGTTTCTAGCGGGGGGGCAAATGGTACGCAGTATTTT
j_call: TRBJ2-1; clone_size: few; d_call: NA; v_call: TRBV20-1; cdr3_aa: CSAKEVFRNNEQFF; cdr3_nt: TGCAGTGCTAAGGAGGTCTTCAGGAACAATGAGCAGTTCTTC
j_call: TRBJ1-2; clone_size: many; d_call: NA; v_call: TRBV5-1; cdr3_aa: CASTERGDGYTF; cdr3_nt: TGCGCCAGCACCGAAAGGGGGGATGGCTACACCTTC
j_call: TRBJ2-5; clone_size: NA; d_call: TRBD1; v_call: TRBV9; cdr3_aa: CASSEGQGGETQYF; cdr3_nt: TGTGCCAGCAGCGAGGGACAGGGGGGAGAGACCCAGTACTTC
j_call: TRBJ2-7; clone_size: few; d_call: TRBD1; v_call: TRBV28; cdr3_aa: CASSLPSPGQGAYEQYF; cdr3_nt: TGTGCCAGCAGTTTACCATCGCCGGGACAGGGGGCCTACGAGCAGTACTTC
j_call: TRBJ2-7; clone_size: few; d_call: TRBD2; v_call: TRBV5-6; cdr3_aa: CASSLGLAGGPNEQYF; cdr3_nt: TGTGCCAGCAGCTTAGGACTAGCGGGAGGGCCGAACGAGCAGTACTTC
j_call: TRBJ2-7; clone_size: many; d_call: NA; v_call: TRBV7-8; cdr3_aa: CASSLDSYRVYEQYF; cdr3_nt: TGTGCCAGCAGCTTAGACTCCTACAGGGTTTACGAGCAGTACTTC
j_call: TRBJ2-3; clone_size: few; d_call: TRBD2; v_call: TRBV9; cdr3_aa: CASSVASGGFTDTQYF; cdr3_nt: TGTGCCAGCAGCGTAGCCAGCGGGGGGTTCACAGATACGCAGTATTTT
j_call: TRBJ2-7; clone_size: many; d_call: NA; v_call: TRBV12-3/TRBV12-4; cdr3_aa: CASSLTLTVHEQYF; cdr3_nt: TGTGCCAGCAGTCTAACCTTAACAGTCCACGAGCAGTACTTC
j_call: TRBJ1-5; clone_size: many; d_call: NA; v_call: TRBV6-5; cdr3_aa: CASSYGQYSNQPQHF; cdr3_nt: TGTGCCAGCAGTTATGGACAGTATAGCAATCAGCCCCAGCATTTT
j_call: TRBJ1-2; clone_size: few; d_call: TRBD1; v_call: TRBV5-1; cdr3_aa: CASSQNRGANYGYTF; cdr3_nt: TGCGCCAGCAGCCAAAACAGGGGAGCTAACTATGGCTACACCTTC
j_call: TRBJ2-1; clone_size: many; d_call: NA; v_call: TRBV12-3/TRBV12-4; cdr3_aa: CASSLKTTHNEQFF; cdr3_nt: TGTGCCAGCAGTTTGAAGACTACCCACAATGAGCAGTTCTTC
j_call: TRBJ1-5; clone_size: NA; d_call: NA; v_call: TRBV2; cdr3_aa: CASSEMGAGQPQHF; cdr3_nt: TGTGCCAGCAGTGAAATGGGTGCAGGGCAGCCCCAGCATTTT
j_call: TRBJ2-3; clone_size: NA; d_call: NA; v_call: TRBV29-1; cdr3_aa: CSVGQGDFLTDTQYF; cdr3_nt: TGCAGCGTTGGCCAGGGGGACTTTTTGACAGATACGCAGTATTTT
j_call: TRBJ2-7; clone_size: many; d_call: NA; v_call: TRBV7-8; cdr3_aa: CASSPRLGYEQYF; cdr3_nt: TGTGCCAGCAGCCCACGCTTAGGGTACGAGCAGTACTTC
j_call: TRBJ2-1; clone_size: many; d_call: TRBD2; v_call: TRBV28; cdr3_aa: CASSLVASGNNEQFF; cdr3_nt: TGTGCCAGCAGTTTAGTGGCTAGCGGAAACAATGAGCAGTTCTTC
j_call: TRBJ2-3; clone_size: many; d_call: NA; v_call: TRBV7-9; cdr3_aa: CASSSDPADTQYF; cdr3_nt: TGTGCCAGCAGCTCTGACCCGGCAGATACGCAGTATTTT
j_call: TRBJ1-2; clone_size: many; d_call: TRBD1; v_call: TRBV7-9; cdr3_aa: CASSLGTAINYGYTF; cdr3_nt: TGTGCCAGCAGCTTGGGGACAGCGATTAACTATGGCTACACCTTC
j_call: TRBJ2-7; clone_size: NA; d_call: NA; v_call: TRBV10-2; cdr3_aa: CASSDGQIYEQYF; cdr3_nt: TGCGCCAGCAGTGACGGACAGATCTACGAGCAGTACTTC
j_call: TRBJ2-7; clone_size: many; d_call: NA; v_call: TRBV25-1; cdr3_aa: CASAGPGAPVYEQYF; cdr3_nt: TGTGCCAGCGCCGGGCCGGGGGCCCCGGTCTACGAGCAGTACTTC
j_call: TRBJ1-2; clone_size: few; d_call: NA; v_call: TRBV27; cdr3_aa: CASSLYGQRLYGYTF; cdr3_nt: TGTGCCAGCAGTTTATATGGTCAGCGGCTCTATGGCTACACCTTC
j_call: TRBJ1-2; clone_size: many; d_call: NA; v_call: TRBV10-3; cdr3_aa: CAISGAPGYTF; cdr3_nt: TGTGCCATCAGTGGGGCCCCCGGCTACACCTTC
j_call: TRBJ2-1; clone_size: many; d_call: NA; v_call: TRBV28; cdr3_aa: CASLNPSASSYNEQFF; cdr3_nt: TGTGCCAGCCTTAACCCTAGCGCGAGCTCCTACAATGAGCAGTTCTTC
j_call: TRBJ1-1; clone_size: few; d_call: NA; v_call: TRBV5-6; cdr3_aa: CASQDGPEAFF; cdr3_nt: TGTGCCAGCCAGGACGGACCCGAAGCTTTCTTT
j_call: TRBJ2-7; clone_size: few; d_call: NA; v_call: TRBV28; cdr3_aa: CATAIPQAYEQYF; cdr3_nt: TGTGCCACCGCGATCCCCCAAGCCTACGAGCAGTACTTC
j_call: TRBJ1-1; clone_size: many; d_call: NA; v_call: TRBV5-6; cdr3_aa: CASSQSSTTRHTEAFF; cdr3_nt: TGTGCCAGCAGCCAATCGTCCACAACACGGCACACTGAAGCTTTCTTT
j_call: TRBJ1-1; clone_size: few; d_call: NA; v_call: TRBV7-3; cdr3_aa: CASSLGGGPGTEAFF; cdr3_nt: TGTGCCAGCAGCTTGGGGGGGGGGCCGGGCACTGAAGCTTTCTTT
j_call: TRBJ2-1; clone_size: NA; d_call: TRBD2; v_call: TRBV9; cdr3_aa: CASSDTSGSTYNEQFF; cdr3_nt: TGTGCCAGCAGCGACACCAGCGGGAGTACTTACAATGAGCAGTTCTTC
j_call: TRBJ1-5; clone_size: many; d_call: NA; v_call: TRBV7-2; cdr3_aa: CASSLSGTPNQPQHF; cdr3_nt: TGTGCCAGCAGCCTTTCCGGGACCCCCAATCAGCCCCAGCATTTT
j_call: TRBJ2-7; clone_size: many; d_call: NA; v_call: TRBV11-2; cdr3_aa: CASSLASAYEQYF; cdr3_nt: TGTGCCAGCAGCTTAGCGTCGGCCTACGAGCAGTACTTC
j_call: TRBJ1-5; clone_size: few; d_call: NA; v_call: TRBV20-1; cdr3_aa: CSARNGTLSNQPQHF; cdr3_nt: TGCAGTGCTAGAAACGGGACACTTAGCAATCAGCCCCAGCATTTT
j_call: TRBJ2-2; clone_size: NA; d_call: TRBD1; v_call: TRBV9; cdr3_aa: CASSVGAGGHTGELFF; cdr3_nt: TGTGCCAGCAGCGTAGGGGCAGGGGGCCACACCGGGGAGCTGTTTTTT
j_call: TRBJ2-1; clone_size: many; d_call: NA; v_call: TRBV4-2; cdr3_aa: CASSQATGTNFNEQFF; cdr3_nt: TGTGCCAGCAGCCAAGCTACCGGGACCAACTTCAATGAGCAGTTCTTC
j_call: TRBJ2-7; clone_size: NA; d_call: NA; v_call: TRBV6-1; cdr3_aa: CASSGWGQDLSYEQYF; cdr3_nt: TGTGCCAGCAGTGGATGGGGGCAGGACCTCTCCTACGAGCAGTACTTC
j_call: TRBJ2-1; clone_size: many; d_call: NA; v_call: TRBV12-3/TRBV12-4; cdr3_aa: CASSLEPGLNEQFF; cdr3_nt: TGTGCCAGCAGTTTGGAGCCAGGACTCAATGAGCAGTTCTTC
j_call: TRBJ2-3; clone_size: NA; d_call: NA; v_call: TRBV15; cdr3_aa: CATSRLARGGGTDTQYF; cdr3_nt: TGTGCCACCAGCAGACTCGCCCGGGGCGGGGGCACAGATACGCAGTATTTT
j_call: TRBJ2-5; clone_size: NA; d_call: NA; v_call: TRBV28; cdr3_aa: CASSFRQKQETQYF; cdr3_nt: TGTGCCAGCAGTTTTCGCCAGAAACAAGAGACCCAGTACTTC
j_call: TRBJ2-1; clone_size: many; d_call: TRBD1; v_call: TRBV10-3; cdr3_aa: CAINGQGNNEQFF; cdr3_nt: TGTGCCATCAACGGACAGGGCAACAATGAGCAGTTCTTC
j_call: TRBJ2-7; clone_size: NA; d_call: NA; v_call: TRBV9; cdr3_aa: CASSGSGGGPYEQYF; cdr3_nt: TGTGCCAGCAGCGGTAGCGGAGGCGGGCCTTACGAGCAGTACTTC
j_call: TRBJ2-1; clone_size: few; d_call: TRBD2; v_call: TRBV3-1; cdr3_aa: CASSHPGLTYNEQFF; cdr3_nt: TGTGCCAGCAGCCATCCGGGACTAACCTACAATGAGCAGTTCTTC
j_call: TRBJ2-2; clone_size: many; d_call: TRBD1; v_call: TRBV6-5; cdr3_aa: CASSVKTGTAGELFF; cdr3_nt: TGTGCCAGCAGCGTAAAGACAGGGACAGCCGGGGAGCTGTTTTTT
j_call: TRBJ1-1; clone_size: few; d_call: TRBD1; v_call: TRBV19; cdr3_aa: CASTPDRGLNTEAFF; cdr3_nt: TGTGCCAGTACCCCGGACAGGGGCTTGAACACTGAAGCTTTCTTT
j_call: TRBJ2-1; clone_size: few; d_call: TRBD2; v_call: TRBV7-9; cdr3_aa: CASSPKTSGRYNEQFF; cdr3_nt: TGTGCCAGCAGCCCGAAGACTAGCGGGAGATACAATGAGCAGTTCTTC
j_call: TRBJ1-1; clone_size: many; d_call: NA; v_call: TRBV7-9; cdr3_aa: CASSSARSGNTEAFF; cdr3_nt: TGTGCCAGCAGCTCAGCCAGGTCCGGGAACACTGAAGCTTTCTTT
j_call: TRBJ1-4; clone_size: NA; d_call: NA; v_call: TRBV28; cdr3_aa: CASSLGLRATNEKLFF; cdr3_nt: TGTGCCAGCAGTTTGGGACTGCGGGCAACTAATGAAAAACTGTTTTTT
j_call: TRBJ1-2; clone_size: many; d_call: TRBD1; v_call: TRBV10-3; cdr3_aa: CAISELEQGSDGYTF; cdr3_nt: TGTGCCATCAGTGAGTTAGAACAGGGGTCCGATGGCTACACCTTC
j_call: TRBJ1-1; clone_size: many; d_call: TRBD1; v_call: TRBV7-6; cdr3_aa: CASSAAGGNTEAFF; cdr3_nt: TGTGCCAGCAGCGCCGCAGGGGGGAATACTGAAGCTTTCTTT
j_call: TRBJ2-4; clone_size: few; d_call: TRBD1; v_call: TRBV7-9; cdr3_aa: CASSLMGQGAKNIQYF; cdr3_nt: TGTGCCAGCAGCTTGATGGGACAGGGGGCCAAAAACATTCAGTACTTC
j_call: TRBJ2-5; clone_size: NA; d_call: TRBD2; v_call: TRBV9; cdr3_aa: CASSVGGGSQETQYF; cdr3_nt: TGTGCCAGCAGCGTAGGGGGCGGGAGCCAAGAGACCCAGTACTTC
j_call: TRBJ1-1; clone_size: NA; d_call: NA; v_call: TRBV7-9; cdr3_aa: CASSSTLGGTEAFF; cdr3_nt: TGTGCCAGCAGCTCAACACTGGGAGGGACTGAAGCTTTCTTT
j_call: TRBJ1-5; clone_size: many; d_call: NA; v_call: TRBV7-8; cdr3_aa: CASSLGGPGGQPQHF; cdr3_nt: TGTGCCAGCAGCTTAGGAGGGCCAGGCGGTCAGCCCCAGCATTTT
j_call: TRBJ2-1; clone_size: few; d_call: TRBD1; v_call: TRBV13; cdr3_aa: CASSWDREEGNGRNEQFF; cdr3_nt: TGTGCCAGCAGCTGGGACAGGGAGGAGGGTAATGGTCGCAATGAGCAGTTCTTC
j_call: TRBJ1-1; clone_size: many; d_call: NA; v_call: TRBV27; cdr3_aa: CASSFSSSSGKNTEAFF; cdr3_nt: TGTGCCAGCAGTTTTTCATCAAGCAGTGGTAAGAACACTGAAGCTTTCTTT
j_call: TRBJ2-1; clone_size: NA; d_call: NA; v_call: TRBV13; cdr3_aa: CASSFGRQVNEQFF; cdr3_nt: TGTGCCAGCAGCTTCGGACGACAGGTTAATGAGCAGTTCTTC
j_call: TRBJ2-4; clone_size: NA; d_call: TRBD2; v_call: TRBV6-2/TRBV6-3; cdr3_aa: CASSYGAGALAKNIQYF; cdr3_nt: TGTGCCAGCAGTTACGGAGCGGGAGCCCTCGCCAAAAACATTCAGTACTTC